The 9 T cell receptor beta chains below were found in one sample sequenced in a study of OX40 agonist ivuxolimab in advanced cancers. TCRdb keeps only in-frame clones here, not all; method: immunoSEQ multiplex PCR. The data hold some 42,000 clones, with 85% to 90% observed a single time. Material: CD4+ or CD8+ T cells sorted from blood, obtained in a trial of the OX40 agonist ivuxolimab. Receptor source: an adult with an advanced solid tumor such as melanoma, head and neck, liver or kidney cancer.

The chain employs TRBV19 and TRBJ1-5; D perhaps matches TRBD1 (5 bases). V was cut by 4 bases and J by 2 bases, with 9 bases left in between. Germline V gene lookup returns CDR1 LNHDA and CDR2 SQIVND (reference sequence). This CDR3 is built from 14 residues. The CDR3, as DNA: TGTGCCAGTAGTAGCCAGGGAGGCAATCAGCCCCAGCATTTT. Its protein product is CASSSQGGNQPQHF.

This sequence joins TRBV5-1 and TRBJ1-2; D not certain. Trimming left V 4 bases short and J 8 bases short, with 15 bases between. The CDR3 is made up of 13 amino acids. Germline V gives CDR1 SGHRS, CDR2 YFSETQ. For the CDR3, the DNA is TGCGCCAGCAGCCCGACGGGTGCGTGGGGCTACACCTTC. It codes for CASSPTGAWGYTF.

The J gene is TRBJ2-1, the V gene TRBV7-2, with a weak D call TRBD2 (5 bases). The V end lost 5 bases, the J end lost 10 bases, and 18 bases lay between the germline ends. This CDR3 is built from 14 residues. Germline V lookup: CDR1 SGHTA, CDR2 FQGNSA. The CDR3 region is CASSGSLANGEQFF. As DNA, the CDR3 is TGTGCCAGCAGCGGATCATTAGCGAACGGGGAGCAGTTCTTC.

The chain joins TRBV9 to TRBJ2-7; D is ambiguous. Germline V gene data show CDR1 as SGDLS and CDR2 as YYNGEE. V gave up 0 bases and J gave up 2 bases, with 9 bases separating them. This CDR3 contains 14 residues. CDR3 coding DNA: TGTGCCAGCAGCGTAGGATACAGTCCCTACGAGCAGTACTTC. As protein: CASSVGYSPYEQYF.

The chain is built from TRBV28 and TRBJ2-3; the D gene is possibly TRBD2 (5 bases). CDR3 size: 14 residues. Looked up from germline, CDR1 is MDHEN and CDR2 is SYDVKM. V lost 5 bases to trimming and J lost 6 bases, with 15 bases between them. The CDR3 here is CASSTRGYKDTQYF. The CDR3 coding sequence is TGTGCCAGCAGTACACGGGGTTATAAGGATACGCAGTATTTT.

This sequence joins TRBV7-2 and TRBJ1-2, with D hard to call. Germline CDR1 and CDR2: SGHTA and FQGNSA. Trimming removed 2 bases from V and 4 bases from J, with 14 bases in between. The length of the CDR3 is 15 residues. The CDR3 nucleotides read TGTGCCAGCAGCTTATCCCCTTATGGAGGCTATGGCTACACCTTC. Translation: CASSLSPYGGYGYTF.

The chain employs TRBV5-6 and TRBJ1-1, with 9 positions matching TRBD1. In germline, CDR1 is SGHDT, CDR2 YYEEEE. This CDR3 contains 17 residues. The junction had 7 bases not matched to a gene; V was cut back by 1 base and J by 0 bases. This CDR3 reads CASSLNRGRGMNTEAFF. The CDR3 nucleotides read TGTGCCAGCAGCTTGAACAGGGGGCGCGGAATGAACACTGAAGCTTTCTTT.

The chain carries TRBV19 and TRBJ2-3; no clear D gene. The CDR3 consists of 15 residues. Trimming left V 2 bases short and J 2 bases short, with 11 bases between. Germline CDR1 LNHDA, CDR2 SQIVND (reference sequence). Written as DNA, the CDR3 is TGTGCCAGTAGTATAAACGGGCCCTACACAGATACGCAGTATTTT. This translates into CASSINGPYTDTQYF.

The chain is built from TRBV5-6 and TRBJ2-5; 11 bases fit TRBD1. Per germline, CDR1 SGHDT and CDR2 YYEEEE. This CDR3 is built from 16 residues. The ends lost 4 bases at V and 5 bases at J; junction bases unmatched: 10. Written as DNA, the CDR3 is TGTGCCAGCAGCAAAAGGACAGGGGGCGCTTACGAGACCCAGTACTTC. It translates to CASSKRTGGAYETQYF. Full variable domain (missing parts from reference TRBV5-6 and TRBJ2-5): DAGVTQSPTHLIKTRGQQVTLRCSPKSGHDTVSWYQQALGQGPQFIFQYYEEEERQRGNFPDRFSGHQFPNYSSELNVNALLLGDSALYLCASSKRTGGAYETQYFGPGTRLLVL.